This TCR beta chain stems from a study of T cell repertoires in cytomegalovirus infection. About the research overall: Indications of both CMV infection and matching HLA type were provided by public TCR beta signatures. Findings and limits, study-wide: Identification of carriers of CMV plus the relevant HLA was achieved through cumulative public TCR beta family frequency. HLA-C-restricted CMV-specific TCR beta clonotypes prevailed in the ex vivo response.

Trimming took 5 bases from V and 7 from J, leaving 12 bases between them. Per the germline V gene, CDR1 is MNHNY and CDR2 is SVGAGI (reference sequence). The CDR3 is 13 amino acids. TCRdb reanalysed the reads using MiXCR and keeps one entry per CDR3 protein. The data show about 260,000 distinct CDR3 sequences, around 13% seen once. This clonotype was detected a few times. Its cognate antigen is unknown. The sample was PBMCs. The sequence was obtained from a human donor in good health (CMV status not recorded). Some clones in this sample may be carry-over from other donors' samples. The gene calls are TRBV6-6 and TRBJ1-5, with D unresolved. Here the CDR3 reads CASSDGRVQPQHF. As DNA, the CDR3 is TGTGCCAGCAGTGACGGGAGGGTCCAGCCCCAGCATTTT.